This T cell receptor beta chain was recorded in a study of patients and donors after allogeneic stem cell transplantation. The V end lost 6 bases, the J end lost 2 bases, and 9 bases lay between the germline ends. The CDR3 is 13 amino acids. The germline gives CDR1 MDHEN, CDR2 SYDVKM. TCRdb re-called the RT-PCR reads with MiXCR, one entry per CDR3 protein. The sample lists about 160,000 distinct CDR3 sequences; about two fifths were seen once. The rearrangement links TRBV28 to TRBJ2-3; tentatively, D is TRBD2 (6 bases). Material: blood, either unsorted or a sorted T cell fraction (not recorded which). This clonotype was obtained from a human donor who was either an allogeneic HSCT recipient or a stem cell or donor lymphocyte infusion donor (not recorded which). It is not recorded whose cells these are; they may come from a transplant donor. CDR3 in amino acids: CASRSGFTDTQYF. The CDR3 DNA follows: TGTGCCAGCAGGAGCGGGTTCACAGATACGCAGTATTTT.